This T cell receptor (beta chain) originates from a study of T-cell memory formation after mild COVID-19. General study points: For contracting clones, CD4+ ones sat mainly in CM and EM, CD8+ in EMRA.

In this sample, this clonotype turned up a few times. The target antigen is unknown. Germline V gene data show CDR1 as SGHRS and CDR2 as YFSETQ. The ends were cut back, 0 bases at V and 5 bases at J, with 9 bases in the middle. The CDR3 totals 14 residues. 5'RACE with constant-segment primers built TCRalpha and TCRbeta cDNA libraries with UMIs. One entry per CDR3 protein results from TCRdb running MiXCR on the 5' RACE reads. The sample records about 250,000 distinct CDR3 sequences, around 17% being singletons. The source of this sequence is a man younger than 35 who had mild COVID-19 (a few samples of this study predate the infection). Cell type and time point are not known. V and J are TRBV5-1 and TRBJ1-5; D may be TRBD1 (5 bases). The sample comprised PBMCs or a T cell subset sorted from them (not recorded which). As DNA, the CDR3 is TGCGCCAGCAGCTTGGGGGGGAAGGATCAGCCCCAGCATTTT. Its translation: CASSLGGKDQPQHF.